This T cell receptor (beta chain) emerged from a study of radiation and T cells in renal cell carcinoma (dated by TCRdb to 2020 to 2022). In terms of the full investigation: Samples were obtained from a clinical trial, in which 15 Gy stereotactic body radiation therapy was delivered to primary renal cell carcinomas and nephrectomy was performed 4 weeks later. In total, approximately 54 samples, comprising roughly 25 tumors and roughly 27 peripheral blood samples, were subjected to TCR beta sequencing. In the 53 samples combined, 4,016,671 unique CDR3 nucleotide sequences were found, encoding approximately 2,900,000 unique CDR3 amino acid sequences. What the authors observed across the whole study: With a single-armed trial design, the study had no way to address how radiation dose or scheduling affects the TCR repertoire. In blood, the top tumor clonotypes increased from baseline to 2 weeks after radiation and then shrank by 4 weeks, which suggests a temporary expansion of tumor-resident clones. Because pretreatment tumor biopsies were not available, the study could not determine whether clonotypes were already present within the tumor at baseline. Blood repertoire dynamics were not followed beyond 4 weeks after treatment.

This clone is a singleton in its sample. It lacks a known antigen. The record has no base qualities; no much larger clone is one base away. The intended sense of this specimen's time point label: baseline pretreatment blood. According to the study, the label for this sample's treatment or condition signals: 15 Gy SBRT to primary tumor, nephrectomy 4 weeks later. To follow tumor-enriched clonotypes, peripheral blood was collected serially from radiation-treated patients at baseline and again at 2 weeks and 4 weeks after SBRT. Every patient had renal cell carcinoma of clear cell pathology. Genomic DNA for TCR sequencing was prepared using the QIAamp DNA Blood Mini Kit (Qiagen). The analyses included just those samples that passed every quality control check. TCR beta libraries were generated from genomic DNA with the immunoSEQ kit, following the manufacturer's recommendations. Library preparation used a first multiplex PCR with proprietary primers, then a second PCR adding unique barcodes, with bead cleanups after each round. A kit-provided positive control reaction and a negative control reaction were included in every sample batch. The final libraries underwent checking on an Agilent 4200 TapeStation D1000 ScreenTape, volumetric pooling, and quantification by qPCR. An Illumina NextSeq500 fitted with a MidOutput 150-cycle cartridge performed the sequencing, running 156 Read1 cycles and 15 Index1 cycles with the kit's custom primers. The pooled library was loaded at roughly 0.98 pM with an approximately 21% PhiX control spike-in. The paper's data handling went like this. The vendor-processed data were analyzed in R, and a clonotype was defined as all T cells that share the same CDR3 nucleotide sequence. In the clone abundance analyses, frequencies in each sample were normalized to that sample's 10,000 most abundant clones. Before analysis, public T cell clones were removed, and these numbered fewer than six per sample on average. Tumor-enriched and baseline blood-enriched clonotypes were defined by at least a 32-fold difference in abundance between compartments. Clonotypes expanded or contracted between blood time points were identified with a beta-binomial differential abundance model. Tumor-blood repertoire similarity was measured with the Baroni-Urbani and Buser coefficient, and groups were compared using two-tailed Wilcoxon tests in R. In TCRdb, the immuneACCESS table is reduced to in-frame sequences with V and J assigned. These tables do not hold every clone; where another copy was compared, an unresolved V gene accounts for under half, and the others remain unexplained. The DNA gave D and trimming, while V, J and clone size come from that table. Counted in this sample were 45,000 to 65,000 clones; 78% of them appeared once. Jointly, the top ten make up 7.3% of the sample.

Inclusive of the bounding cysteine and phenylalanine, the CDR3 is 17 residues long. Of the read, only the CDR3 DNA is kept; its 51 bases are in frame from base 1. The V end loses 0 bases and the J end loses 0 bases, and a stretch of 9 bases separates them. According to the germline V gene, CDR1 reads LGHNT and CDR2 reads FRNRAP. The chain couples TRBV12-5 to TRBJ1-6, with the D gene call left open. This TCR was recovered from a man aged 60 to 75 with renal cell carcinoma. The material was blood, obtained from a patient whose treatment included radiotherapy and nephrectomy. The encoded CDR3 is CASGLVKGLSYNSPLHF. The DNA sequence is as follows: TGTGCTAGTGGTTTGGTAAAGGGCCTCTCCTATAATTCACCCCTCCACTTT.